Shown below are 8 T cell receptor beta chains from a single sample sequenced in a study of blood T cell repertoires in COVID-19. The data were produced by immunoSEQ multiplex PCR, yet TCRdb's version contains in-frame clones alone and is incomplete. The repertoire holds around 300,000 clones, with 90% as singletons. Material for sequencing was PBMCs or T cells enriched from blood (not recorded which). The receptor source for this set is a woman aged 18-29 years with acute COVID-19.

V is TRBV7-8 and J is TRBJ2-7; no clear D. CDR3 length: 22 residues. Trimming removed 5 bases from V and 0 bases from J, with 35 bases in between. Germline values: CDR1 SGHVS, CDR2 FQNEAQ. The CDR3 region is CASSRRVQKRSQIVPSSYEQYF. Written as DNA, the CDR3 is TGTGCCAGCAGCCGTCGCGTGCAAAAGAGGTCCCAAATAGTTCCAAGCTCCTACGAGCAGTACTTC.

The CDR3 here is CASSLSQGQGYTF. CDR3 nucleotide sequence: TGTGCCAGCAGTTTGTCCCAGGGCCAAGGCTACACCTTC. The V gene is TRBV12-3 or TRBV12-4, the J gene TRBJ1-2, with D possibly TRBD1 on 5 matching bases. The ends were cut back, 3 bases at V and 8 bases at J, with 13 bases in the middle. The CDR3 spans 13 residues.

This chain joins TRBV4-2 and TRBJ2-3, with 8 positions matching TRBD2. Looked up from germline, CDR1 is LGHNA and CDR2 is YNFKEQ. This CDR3 is built from 17 residues. V lost 5 bases to trimming and J lost 4 bases; unmatched junction nucleotides: 14. In DNA, the CDR3 is TGTGCCAGCAGCTCGCCAGTCGGGAGGGCCGACGCAGATACGCAGTATTTT. Amino acid sequence: CASSSPVGRADADTQYF.

J is TRBJ1-3 and V is TRBV14; D is perhaps TRBD1 (5 bases). V was shortened by 4 bases and J by 2 bases, with 12 bases between the two germline ends. The V gene's germline CDR1 is SGHDN and CDR2 FVKESK. This CDR3 comprises 15 residues. The CDR3 region is CASSPVGGTGNTIYF. CDR3 DNA: TGTGCCAGCAGCCCCGTGGGGGGAACTGGAAACACCATATATTTT.

The chain links TRBV18 to TRBJ2-1; tentative D call: TRBD2 (5 bases). Germline V gene data show CDR1 as KGHSH and CDR2 as LQKENI. Trimming took 3 bases from V and 4 from J, leaving 16 bases between them. The CDR3 is 16 residues long. The CDR3 bases are TGTGCCAGCTCACCCTCAAGACTACCGCTTTACAATGAGCAGTTCTTC. Its protein product is CASSPSRLPLYNEQFF.

The chain joins TRBV6-5 to TRBJ2-1; no firm D call. Germline CDR1 and CDR2: MNHEY and SVGAGI. CDR3 length: 14 amino acids. Trimming removed 5 bases at V and 6 bases at J, with 14 bases between. The CDR3 sequence is CASSPGLGSNEQFF. The CDR3 nucleotides read TGTGCCAGCAGTCCCGGCCTAGGATCCAATGAGCAGTTCTTC.

The rearrangement links TRBV7-9 to TRBJ2-5; 9 nucleotides agree with TRBD2. The germline gives CDR1 SEHNR, CDR2 FQNEAQ (reference sequence). The CDR3 is 19 residues long. V was pared by 3 bases and J by 1 base, with 15 bases of the junction left unmatched. CDR3 DNA sequence: TGTGCCAGCAGCTTTAGGAGGGCTAGCGGGACGAGGGTCCAAGAGACCCAGTACTTC. Translation gives CASSFRRASGTRVQETQYF.

The chain is built from TRBV28 and TRBJ2-6, with a weak D call TRBD2 (6 bases). Germline lookup yields CDR1 MDHEN and CDR2 SYDVKM. There are 15 residues in the CDR3. V dropped 5 bases and J dropped 3 bases, with 11 bases sitting between them. CDR3 protein: CASSPTGVGANVLTF. CDR3 coding DNA: TGTGCCAGCAGTCCCACGGGGGTTGGGGCCAACGTCCTGACTTTC. Supplemented by reference TRBV28 and TRBJ2-6, the full variable domain reads DVKVTQSSRYLVKRTGEKVFLECVQDMDHENMFWYRQDPGLGLRLIYFSYDVKMKEKGDIPEGYSVSREKKERFSLILESASTNQTSMYLCASSPTGVGANVLTFGAGSRLTVL.